The 16 T cell receptor beta chains below were found in one sample sequenced in a study of cytomegalovirus exposure and HLA in healthy donors (dated by TCRdb to about 2017). The library relied on the immunoSEQ multiplex PCR assay. A mixture of 60 forward primers for TCR Vbeta segments and 13 reverse primers for TCR Jbeta segments was used in the multiplex PCR. TCRdb took this table from immuneACCESS and kept in-frame rearrangements with V and J called. Such tables lack part of the clones; where checked against another copy, unresolved V genes explain under half of the gap, and the rest is unexplained. Recorded for this sample are under 150,000 clones; approximately 77% of them occurred a single time. Under 5.5% of the sample is held by the ten biggest clonotypes. Input material: PBMCs. The source is a woman aged 45-60 years in good health and CMV-seronegative.

This clone occurred a few times. The chain recombines TRBV5-1 with TRBJ2-5, with no clear D. This CDR3 has 11 residues. In germline, CDR1 is SGHRS, CDR2 YFSETQ. Trimming pared 7 bases from V and 5 bases from J, leaving 9 bases between. The DNA for the CDR3 is TGCGCCAGCCAAAACACGGAGACCCAGTACTTC. Encoded protein: CASQNTETQYF.

The V call is TRBV7-6, the J call TRBJ1-4; D perhaps matches TRBD1 (6 bases). The CDR3 loop spans 17 amino acids. Trimming took off 0 bases at V and 0 bases at J, with 11 bases between the two ends. Germline V lookup: CDR1 SGHVS, CDR2 FNYEAQ. The CDR3 loop reads CASSLARGRATNEKLFF. DNA of the CDR3: TGTGCCAGCAGCTTAGCGAGGGGGAGGGCAACTAATGAAAAACTGTTTTTT.

This clone was found a few times. The chain has TRBV19 and TRBJ1-4; 9 bases map to TRBD1. This CDR3 contains 14 residues. From germline, CDR1 is LNHDA and CDR2 SQIVND (reference sequence). Trimming removed 3 bases from V and 10 bases from J; junction bases left unmatched: 6. CDR3: CASSMLGQGGKLFF. In nucleotides, the CDR3 is TGTGCCAGTAGTATGTTGGGACAGGGAGGAAAACTGTTTTTT.

V gene TRBV29-1 combines with J gene TRBJ2-5; 9 bases align to TRBD1. The V segment lost 5 bases and the J segment 4 bases; nucleotides outside the gene matches: 11. From germline, CDR1 is SQVTM and CDR2 ANQGSEA. This CDR3 has 15 amino acids. CDR3 sequence reads: CSVKRGADRGETQYF. The CDR3 DNA sequence: TGCAGCGTTAAAAGGGGGGCGGACAGGGGAGAGACCCAGTACTTC.

The rearrangement joins TRBV5-1 to TRBJ1-6; D is uncertain. In germline, CDR1 is SGHRS, CDR2 YFSETQ. This CDR3 region has 12 residues. The V and J ends lost 2 bases and 7 bases respectively, with 4 bases between them. In nucleotides, the CDR3 is TGCGCCAGCAGCTTTGAGAATTCACCCCTCCACTTT. This codes for CASSFENSPLHF.

The chain links TRBV10-3 to TRBJ1-1, with 7 nucleotides matching TRBD1. The junction had 14 bases not matched to a gene; V was cut back by 3 bases and J by 7 bases. The V gene's germline CDR1 is ENHRY and CDR2 SYGVKD. The CDR3 sequence is 16 residues long. The CDR3, as DNA: TGTGCCATCAGTGACCGGCCAGACAGGGCTGGCAGTGAAGCTTTCTTT. Amino acid sequence: CAISDRPDRAGSEAFF.

The chain carries TRBV5-1 and TRBJ2-5; D uncertain. With the DNA end fitting TRBJ2-7 better, the J assignment may be wrong. The CDR3 runs 14 residues. Germline loops: CDR1 SGHRS, CDR2 YFSETQ. CDR3 sequence reads: CASSLRYSSYEQYF. In nucleotides, the CDR3 is TGCGCCAGCAGCTTGAGATACAGCTCCTACGAGCAGTACTTC.

In this sample, this clone turned up a few times. V gene TRBV19 combines with J gene TRBJ1-4; maybe TRBD1 (6 bases). The CDR3 extends over 14 amino acids. The V gene lost 9 bases and the J gene lost 3 bases, with 14 bases spanning the gap. Germline V gives CDR1 LNHDA, CDR2 SQIVND (reference sequence). CDR3 nucleotide sequence: TGTGCCAGCCGCACAGGGTCTTCTAATGAAAAACTGTTTTTT. Encoded protein: CASRTGSSNEKLFF.

J is TRBJ1-1 and V is TRBV6-6; perhaps TRBD1 as D (5 bases). The CDR3 covers 15 residues. Trimming took off 2 bases at V and 1 base at J, with 11 bases between the two ends. In germline, CDR1 is MNHNY, CDR2 SVGAGI (reference sequence). CDR3 bases: TGTGCCAGCAGTTACAACAGGAGACAGAACACTGAAGCTTTCTTT. Amino acid sequence: CASSYNRRQNTEAFF.

The rearrangement links TRBV5-1 to TRBJ1-1, with 9 bases matching TRBD1. Germline lookup yields CDR1 SGHRS and CDR2 YFSETQ. This CDR3 comprises 16 residues. Trimming took 4 bases from V and 0 from J; bases not matched to a gene: 7. CDR3 amino acids: CASSDRDREMNTEAFF. CDR3 in DNA: TGCGCCAGCAGCGATCGGGACAGGGAAATGAACACTGAAGCTTTCTTT. The variable domain in full, with the rest retrieved from reference TRBV5-1 and TRBJ1-1, is KAGVTQTPRYLIKTRGQQVTLSCSPISGHRSVSWYQQTPGQGLQFLFEYFSETQRNKGNFPGRFSGRQFSNSRSEMNVSTLELGDSALYLCASSDRDREMNTEAFFGQGTRLTVV.

The chain carries TRBV5-1 and TRBJ1-1, with D unresolved. CDR1 and CDR2 (germline): SGHRS, YFSETQ. The CDR3 extends over 15 amino acids. The V gene lost 0 bases and the J gene lost 0 bases, with 9 bases spanning the gap. The CDR3 DNA reads as TGCGCCAGCAGCTTGGGGGTCGGGTTGAACACTGAAGCTTTCTTT. Amino acids: CASSLGVGLNTEAFF.

J is TRBJ2-6 and V is TRBV5-4, with a weak D call TRBD2 (6 bases). The V gene's germline CDR1 is SGHNT and CDR2 YYREEE (reference sequence). Trimming shortened V by 1 base and J by 3 bases, and 14 bases separated the two germline ends. This CDR3 region has 17 residues. The CDR3 nucleotides are TGTGCCAGCAGCTTGTTAGGTGGCGGGGTTGGGGCCAACGTCCTGACTTTC. Amino acids: CASSLLGGGVGANVLTF.

The chain is built from TRBV5-1 and TRBJ2-5, with 8 nucleotides matching TRBD1. V dropped 1 base and J dropped 5; count of bases not matched to a gene: 10. Germline CDR1 reads SGHRS; CDR2 reads YFSETQ. CDR3 length: 16 amino acids. This CDR3 reads CASSLTGGSRGETQYF. The CDR3 DNA reads as TGCGCCAGCAGCTTGACAGGGGGTTCTCGGGGGGAGACCCAGTACTTC.

The chain uses TRBV5-4 and TRBJ1-6; D remains unclear. V shed 1 base and J shed 7 bases, with 9 bases lying between them. CDR1 SGHNT and CDR2 YYREEE come from the germline V gene (reference sequence). CDR3 size: 14 residues. The CDR3, as DNA: TGTGCCAGCAGCTTGCAGGTCCCAAATTCACCCCTCCACTTT. Its translation: CASSLQVPNSPLHF.

The chain couples TRBV19 to TRBJ1-1; possible D gene TRBD1, 6 bases. Germline assignment: CDR1 LNHDA and CDR2 SQIVND (reference sequence). V dropped 4 bases and J dropped 4 bases, with 10 bases sitting between them. The CDR3 consists of 13 residues. Written as DNA, the CDR3 is TGTGCCAGTAGTACAGGGGTTTCCACTGAAGCTTTCTTT. Its translation: CASSTGVSTEAFF.

The rearrangement uses TRBV5-4 and TRBJ2-7; 7 nucleotides match TRBD1. V trimming: 4 bases; J trimming: 0 bases; junction bases outside the gene matches: 4. The germline CDR1 and CDR2 sequences are SGHNT and YYREEE (reference sequence). The CDR3 has 14 residues. The DNA for the CDR3 is TGTGCCAGCAGCCCCCGGGACAGCTCCTACGAGCAGTACTTC. It translates to CASSPRDSSYEQYF.